This entry lists 24 T cell receptor beta chains sequenced from one sample in a study of T cells in Graves' hyperthyroidism and ophthalmopathy. Researchers amplified the TCR beta CDR3 regions from RNA transcripts. The TCR CDR3 first-round RT-PCR relied on the HTBI primer set. One entry per CDR3 protein results from TCRdb running MiXCR on the multiplex PCR reads. The sample has around 600,000 distinct CDR3 sequences, about 15% seen once. The sequencing sample was made of blood. Every receptor here comes from a woman in her forties or fifties with Graves' ophthalmopathy.

There are a few counts of this clonotype. The chain couples TRBV24-1 to TRBJ2-1; D possibly corresponds to TRBD1 (5 bases). Between the trimmed V and J ends, which lost 4 bases and 6 bases, there was a span of 9 bases. CDR1 and CDR2 from the germline V gene are KGHDR and SFDVKD. The CDR3 contains 13 residues. DNA of the CDR3: TGTGCCACCAGTGAAGCAGGGATCAATGAGCAGTTCTTC. It yields the protein CATSEAGINEQFF.

There are many counts of this clonotype. The gene calls are TRBV12-3 or TRBV12-4 and TRBJ2-7; D unresolved. V lost 5 bases and J 0 bases, leaving 8 bases between the germline ends. The CDR3 contains 13 residues. The CDR3 nucleotides are TGTGCCAGCAGTGGGCAGGCCTCCTACGAGCAGTACTTC. Its translation: CASSGQASYEQYF.

This clonotype was counted a few times. The chain combines TRBV7-9 with TRBJ1-2; 7 bases are shared with TRBD1. Germline-derived CDR1 and CDR2 are SEHNR and FQNEAQ (reference sequence). The CDR3 is 14 residues long. V was pared by 5 bases and J by 1 base, with 4 bases of the junction left unmatched. CDR3 in amino acids: CASSPGQNNYGYTF. CDR3 DNA sequence: TGTGCCAGCAGCCCGGGACAGAATAACTATGGCTACACCTTC. Filled out from reference TRBV7-9 and TRBJ1-2, the complete variable domain reads DTGVSQNPRHKITKRGQNVTFRCDPISEHNRLYWYRQTLGQGPEFLTYFQNEAQLEKSRLLSDRFSAERPKGSFSTLEIQRTEQGDSAMYLCASSPGQNNYGYTFGSGTRLTVV.

This clonotype came up a few times. The genes are TRBV20-1 and TRBJ2-2; TRBD2 matches 11 bases. The trim removed 2 bases at V and 0 bases at J, leaving 11 bases unmatched. Germline V gives CDR1 DFQATT, CDR2 SNEGSKA (reference sequence). The CDR3 consists of 19 residues. CDR3 in DNA: TGCAGTGCTAGACAAACCGCGAGACTAGCGGGATCGAACACCGGGGAGCTGTTTTTT. It translates to CSARQTARLAGSNTGELFF.

This rearrangement joins TRBV6-1 to TRBJ1-3, with TRBD1 identical over 8 bases. The germline gives CDR1 MNHNS, CDR2 SASEGT. The CDR3 has 15 residues. The V and J ends lost 6 bases and 4 bases, in that order; junction bases with no gene match: 8. CDR3 amino acids: CASRQTRTGGNTIYF. The CDR3 nucleotides are TGTGCCAGCAGACAGACGCGGACAGGGGGAAACACCATATATTTT.

This clonotype was observed at least ten times. This sequence joins TRBV7-9 and TRBJ2-7; D not certain. In germline, CDR1 is SEHNR, CDR2 FQNEAQ (reference sequence). This CDR3 contains 13 residues. Deletions cut 3 bases from V and 2 bases from J, with 8 bases between. DNA of the CDR3: TGTGCCAGCAGCTTGGGCATCGCCTACGAGCAGTACTTC. It specifies CASSLGIAYEQYF.

This clonotype was seen many times. The chain is built from TRBV12-3 or TRBV12-4 and TRBJ1-5; no definite D call. Trimming pared 1 base from V and 6 bases from J, leaving 16 bases between. The CDR3 is 16 residues long. CDR3 coding DNA: TGTGCCAGCAGTTTAGGGTCTCGGGGAGATGGTCAGCCCCAGCATTTT. It encodes CASSLGSRGDGQPQHF.

This rearrangement joins TRBV4-1 to TRBJ1-5; 7 bases are a match to TRBD1. This CDR3 region has 14 residues. Per the germline V gene, CDR1 is MGHRA and CDR2 is YSYEKL. With 8 bases clipped from V and 4 bases from J, the junction kept 8 bases outside the gene matches. The CDR3 reads CASGMRQGNQPQHF. In DNA form, the CDR3 reads TGCGCCAGCGGGATGCGACAGGGTAATCAGCCCCAGCATTTT.

This clonotype has ten or more counts. This rearrangement joins TRBV7-2 to TRBJ2-5, with D tentatively TRBD2 (6 bases). The CDR3 covers 14 residues. Trimming took off 5 bases at V and 2 bases at J, with 12 bases between the two ends. Germline-derived CDR1 and CDR2 are SGHTA and FQGNSA. CDR3: CASSQGTSQETQYF. As DNA, the CDR3 is TGTGCCAGCAGCCAAGGGACTTCTCAAGAGACCCAGTACTTC.

This clonotype was found a few times. As DNA, the CDR3 is TGTGCCAGCAGCGTTGGTGGACTTCACTACAATGAGCAGTTCTTC. Translating it yields CASSVGGLHYNEQFF. The gene calls are TRBV9 and TRBJ2-1; D perhaps matches TRBD2 (5 bases). The V end was cut by 2 bases, the J end by 3 bases, with 12 bases between. CDR1 and CDR2 (germline): SGDLS, YYNGEE. CDR3 size: 15 residues.

This clonotype occurred a few times. The rearrangement joins TRBV18 to TRBJ1-3, with 12 bases lining up with TRBD1. The V gene end was trimmed by 6 bases and the J gene end by 4 bases; junction bases not matched to a gene: 10. This CDR3 region has 17 residues. Germline values: CDR1 KGHSH, CDR2 LQKENI. CDR3 nucleotides: TGTGCCAGCTCCCCGGGACAGGGGGCTTTCGCGGGAAACACCATATATTTT. It encodes CASSPGQGAFAGNTIYF.

This clonotype has a count of ten or more. This chain uses TRBV5-1 with TRBJ2-7; 13 bases fit TRBD2. J was trimmed by 5 bases and V by 4 bases; bases with no gene match: 3. Germline-derived CDR1 and CDR2 are SGHRS and YFSETQ. The CDR3 has 14 amino acids. The DNA for the CDR3 is TGCGCCAGCAGCGAAGGACTAGCGGGAGACGAGCAGTACTTC. Its translation: CASSEGLAGDEQYF.

The chain carries TRBV19 and TRBJ2-7, with no clear D. Trimming stripped 0 bases from V and 3 bases from J, with 12 bases between. The germline V gene encodes CDR1 LNHDA and CDR2 SQIVND (reference sequence). The CDR3 has 15 residues. The CDR3 protein is CASSIERTVLYEQYF. The CDR3 nucleotides are TGTGCCAGTAGTATAGAACGGACCGTACTCTACGAGCAGTACTTC.

This clonotype was counted many times. V usage is TRBV4-3 and J usage is TRBJ2-5; TRBD2 matches 7 bases. Germline values: CDR1 LGHNA, CDR2 YSLEER. The CDR3 runs 17 residues. After removal of 0 bases from V and 1 base from J, the junction contained 8 bases not matched to a gene. The CDR3 DNA reads TGCGCCAGCAGCCAAGATATCACGACTAGCCCCCAAGAGACCCAGTACTTC. Protein sequence: CASSQDITTSPQETQYF.

This clonotype was seen at least ten times. The rearrangement joins TRBV27 to TRBJ2-1; 7 nucleotides line up with TRBD2. V was pared by 5 bases and J by 4 bases, with 8 bases of the junction left unmatched. CDR3 length: 15 amino acids. Germline lookup yields CDR1 MNHEY and CDR2 SMNVEV (reference sequence). CDR3 bases: TGTGCCAGCAGTCGCCGGGACTATGCTTACAATGAGCAGTTCTTC. It specifies CASSRRDYAYNEQFF.

This clonotype came up many times. The rearrangement links TRBV4-1 to TRBJ2-2, with D unclear. The CDR3 spans 16 residues. CDR1 and CDR2 (germline): MGHRA, YSYEKL. The V gene lost 1 base and the J gene lost 4 bases, with 13 bases spanning the gap. This CDR3 reads CASSQGPTDITGELFF. The CDR3 region has the DNA TGCGCCAGCAGCCAAGGTCCCACGGATATCACCGGGGAGCTGTTTTTT.

A single count supports this clonotype. The V gene is TRBV4-1, the J gene TRBJ2-4; D gene uncertain. Between the trimmed V and J ends, which lost 1 base and 0 bases, there was a span of 10 bases. Germline CDR1 is MGHRA and CDR2 is YSYEKL. CDR3 length: 16 residues. The CDR3 is CASSQVGILAKNIQYF. The CDR3 DNA sequence: TGCGCCAGCAGCCAAGTTGGGATACTAGCCAAAAACATTCAGTACTTC.

This sequence joins TRBV27 and TRBJ2-2; D may correspond to TRBD1 or TRBD2 (5 bases each). V lost 1 base and J lost 0, with 18 bases in between. Germline assignment: CDR1 MNHEY and CDR2 SMNVEV (reference sequence). The CDR3 has 19 residues. The CDR3 sequence: CASSLLGLGAPTNTGELFF. CDR3 DNA: TGTGCCAGCAGTTTATTAGGTCTCGGGGCGCCTACGAACACCGGGGAGCTGTTTTTT.

This sequence joins TRBV29-1 and TRBJ2-1; 13 bases match TRBD2. V shed 7 bases and J 0 bases; nucleotides not matched to a gene: 9. The length of the CDR3 is 17 residues. CDR1 is SQVTM, CDR2 ANQGSEA, per germline. The chain's CDR3 is CSGTGTSGMSSYNEQFF. In DNA form, the CDR3 reads TGCAGCGGTACCGGGACTAGCGGGATGAGCTCCTACAATGAGCAGTTCTTC.

This clonotype was seen at least ten times. The J gene is TRBJ2-7, the V gene TRBV28, with TRBD2 identical over 11 bases. The J segment lost 6 bases and the V segment lost 5 bases, leaving 9 bases of the junction unmatched. CDR1 and CDR2 from the germline V gene are MDHEN and SYDVKM. The CDR3 has 15 residues. The CDR3 DNA is TGTGCCAGCAGTCCCCCACTAGCGGGAGCCGCCGAGCAGTACTTC. Its protein product is CASSPPLAGAAEQYF.

Notes on this clonotype: This may come from a read error, since a much larger clone is one base off. V usage is TRBV28 and J usage is TRBJ1-2; maybe TRBD1 (5 bases). The CDR3 spans 15 residues. V was shortened by 5 bases and J by 3 bases, with 16 bases between the two germline ends. CDR1 MDHEN and CDR2 SYDVKM come from the germline V gene. The CDR3 protein is CASSVGAEQDYGYTF. CDR3 nucleotides: TGTGCCAGCAGTGTCGGGGCAGAACAAGACTATGGCTACACCTTC.

This clonotype was counted ten times or more. V is TRBV30 and J is TRBJ2-1; 12 bases map to TRBD2. This CDR3 spans 15 amino acids. The germline V gene has CDR1 GTSNPN and CDR2 SVGIG (reference sequence). V gave up 0 bases and J gave up 10 bases; unmatched junction bases: 7. CDR3 coding DNA: TGTGCCTGGAGTGTTTCTAGCGGGAGGGCCCTGGAGCAGTTCTTC. This gives the protein CAWSVSSGRALEQFF.

Turning to this clonotype: Since a much larger clone is just one base distant, this may be a read error. V and J are TRBV3-1 and TRBJ2-5, with D tentatively TRBD1 (6 bases). Germline CDR1 and CDR2: LGHDT and YNNKEL (reference sequence). The ends were cut back, 6 bases at V and 9 bases at J, with 17 bases in the middle. The CDR3 consists of 13 residues. CDR3 coding DNA: TGTGCCAGCAGTCCAGGGGTGATGGAGGCCCAGTACTTC. Amino acids: CASSPGVMEAQYF.

A word on this clonotype: A much larger clone lies one base from this, so it may be a read error. This chain connects TRBV27 to TRBJ1-2; 9 bases map to TRBD1. The CDR3 covers 15 residues. With V trimmed by 4 bases and J by 4 bases, 7 bases remained unmatched. Germline V lookup: CDR1 MNHEY, CDR2 SMNVEV (reference sequence). This CDR3 is CASSSHRGLGYGYTF. CDR3 nucleotide sequence: TGTGCCAGCAGTTCCCACAGGGGGCTCGGCTATGGCTACACCTTC.